This T cell receptor (beta chain) was identified in a study of CD4+ T cells in melanoma. Study-wide results and limits: Neoantigen-specific CD4+ T cells in melanoma reportedly had diverse differentiation states. CD8+ T cell, macrophage and B cell function reportedly correlated with neoantigen-specific CD4+ T cells.

To note about this clone: What it recognizes is unknown.

Data came from immunoSEQ multiplex PCR; TCRdb stores just in-frame clones and leaves some out. This sample yields some 14,000 clones, of which more than 55% are seen a single time; roughly 13% belongs to the top ten. This CDR3 comprises 18 residues. Trimming removed 5 bases from V and 6 bases from J, with 23 bases in between. Germline CDR1 and CDR2: SGHVS and FQNEAQ. The rearrangement joins TRBV7-8 to TRBJ2-6; D remains unclear. The receptor's source is a human donor with melanoma. Sequenced input: cells from a culture (not recorded whether cultured in vitro). The chain's CDR3 is CASSQIRLWVAVANVLTF. CDR3 DNA: TGTGCCAGCAGCCAAATACGACTTTGGGTGGCGGTGGCCAACGTCCTGACTTTC.